The 15 T cell receptor beta chains below come from one sample, sequenced in a study of T cell repertoires in cytomegalovirus infection (dated by TCRdb to 2018 to 2020). Taken with the paper, the label for treatment or condition translates to: in vitro stimulation with specific CMV peptide epitopes to enrich CMV-specific T cells. These receptors' antigens are unknown. The sequencer listed for this sample is Illumina HiSeq 1500. TCRdb reprocessing: public reads trimmed at Q25 with fastp, clones called with MiXCR, in-frame beta chains kept. Rows are unified per CDR3 protein, each entry keeping the most common DNA and genes. Recorded for this sample are 700,000 to 900,000 distinct CDR3 sequences; roughly 28% of them occurred a single time. Under 15% of the sample is held by the ten biggest clonotypes. Sample: cultured CD8+ T cells from PBMCs, taken from culture after CMV antigen stimulation. These receptor sequences come from a human donor in good health (CMV status not recorded). Some clones in this sample may be carry-over from other donors' samples.

This chain uses TRBV11-1 with TRBJ1-4; TRBD1 might be the D (5 bases). Per germline, CDR1 SGHAT and CDR2 FQDESV (reference sequence). This CDR3 comprises 14 residues. The V end was cut by 7 bases, the J end by 4 bases, with 13 bases between. This CDR3 is CASTAGPYNEKLFF. DNA for the CDR3: TGTGCCAGCACCGCGGGACCGTATAATGAAAAACTGTTTTTT.

This clonotype was observed at least ten times. The V gene is TRBV7-8, the J gene TRBJ2-1, with 10 bases that match TRBD2. Germline V CDR1 and CDR2: SGHVS, FQNEAQ. J gave up 1 base and V 3 bases, and 3 bases lay outside the gene matches. This CDR3 region has 16 residues. This chain's CDR3 is CASSFWTSGSYNEQFF. The CDR3 DNA reads as TGTGCCAGCAGCTTTTGGACTAGCGGTTCCTACAATGAGCAGTTCTTC.

The table lists this clonotype with many counts. CDR3 nucleotides: TGTGCCAGCAGCTTAAGGGGACAGTTTTACTCCTATAATTCACCCCTCCACTTT. Translation gives CASSLRGQFYSYNSPLHF. The chain employs TRBV7-6 and TRBJ1-6; 7 bases are shared with TRBD1. The CDR3 is 18 residues long. J was trimmed by 0 bases and V by 2 bases; bases with no gene match: 7. Germline V gene sequence: CDR1 SGHVS, CDR2 FNYEAQ. The whole variable domain, remainder taken from reference TRBV7-6 and TRBJ1-6, is GAGVSQSPRYKVTKRGQDVALRCDPISGHVSLYWYRQALGQGPEFLTYFNYEAQQDKSGLPNDRFSAERPEGSISTLTIQRTEQRDSAMYRCASSLRGQFYSYNSPLHFGNGTRLTVT.

This clonotype occurred many times. The chain couples TRBV12-3 or TRBV12-4 to TRBJ2-3; D is unresolved. This CDR3 contains 15 residues. The V gene lost 8 bases and the J gene lost 2 bases, with 17 bases spanning the gap. The CDR3 is CASSDGSAYTDTQYF. CDR3 sequence (DNA): TGTGCCAGCTCCGATGGGTCAGCGTACACAGATACGCAGTATTTT.

This clonotype was observed at least ten times. The chain employs TRBV7-9 and TRBJ1-1; D unresolved. The CDR3 extends over 12 amino acids. In germline, CDR1 is SEHNR, CDR2 FQNEAQ (reference sequence). V lost 5 bases and J lost 8, with 12 bases in between. The CDR3 reads CASSPGLREAFF. Written as DNA, the CDR3 is TGTGCCAGCAGCCCCGGGCTGCGGGAAGCTTTCTTT.

This clonotype was counted only a few times. The V call is TRBV19, the J call TRBJ1-1; possible D gene TRBD1, 5 bases. The germline V gene encodes CDR1 LNHDA and CDR2 SQIVND (reference sequence). This CDR3 region has 15 residues. The CDR3 DNA reads TGTGCTTCCCGCTTGGGGGTAGGGGTGAACACTGAAGCTTTCTTT. Translating gives CASRLGVGVNTEAFF.

The V gene is TRBV11-2, the J gene TRBJ2-1; the D call may be TRBD1 or TRBD2 (5 bases each). The ends were cut back, 0 bases at V and 2 bases at J, with 11 bases in the middle. The CDR3 runs 16 residues. CDR1 is SGHAT and CDR2 is FQNNGV in the germline V gene. The CDR3 coding sequence is TGTGCCAGCAGCTTAGACGGGACCTGGCCCTACAATGAGCAGTTCTTC. Its translation: CASSLDGTWPYNEQFF.

The rearrangement joins TRBV4-2 to TRBJ2-7, with 7 nucleotides matching TRBD1. The CDR3 runs to 16 residues. The V and J ends lost 0 bases and 3 bases, in that order; junction bases with no gene match: 8. CDR1 is LGHNA, CDR2 YNFKEQ, per germline. CDR3 loop: CASSQEVRQGSYEQYF. In DNA, the CDR3 is TGTGCCAGCAGCCAAGAAGTGCGACAGGGTAGCTACGAGCAGTACTTC.

The chain couples TRBV5-5 to TRBJ2-3; 7 bases agree with TRBD1. This CDR3 has 13 residues. From germline, CDR1 is SGHKS and CDR2 YYEKEE (reference sequence). The ends lost 5 bases at V and 4 bases at J; junction bases unmatched: 4. The CDR3 sequence is CASRDQGADTQYF. CDR3 in DNA: TGTGCCAGCAGGGATCAGGGGGCAGATACGCAGTATTTT.

The V and J genes are TRBV20-1 and TRBJ2-7; no clear D. Deletions cut 1 base from V and 3 bases from J, with 16 bases between. Per the germline V gene, CDR1 is DFQATT and CDR2 is SNEGSKA (reference sequence). This CDR3 is built from 15 residues. CDR3: CSARGVQSAFYEQYV. DNA of the CDR3: TGCAGTGCTAGAGGGGTACAGTCTGCCTTCTACGAGCAGTACGTC.

For the CDR3, the DNA is TGTGCCAGCCAGAAGTACACCGGGGAGCTGTTTTTT. Encoded protein: CASQKYTGELFF. The gene calls are TRBV11-3 and TRBJ2-2, with D uncertain. V shed 8 bases and J shed 3 bases, with 7 bases lying between them. Germline V gives CDR1 SGHNT, CDR2 YENEEA. The CDR3 spans 12 residues.

The chain employs TRBV5-4 and TRBJ1-1, with D possibly being TRBD1 (5 bases). V lost 0 bases and J 6 bases, leaving 12 bases between the germline ends. Looked up from germline, CDR1 is SGHNT and CDR2 is YYREEE (reference sequence). The CDR3 spans 14 residues. The CDR3 region has the DNA TGTGCCAGCAGCTTGGGGGGGATCGGCCCTGAAGCTTTCTTT. Residues: CASSLGGIGPEAFF.

The rearrangement joins TRBV4-1 to TRBJ1-1; D gene ambiguous. Germline assignment: CDR1 MGHRA and CDR2 YSYEKL. This CDR3 comprises 14 residues. The V gene lost 3 bases and the J gene lost 0 bases, with 8 bases spanning the gap. The CDR3 here is CASSQAELNTEAFF. The CDR3 DNA reads as TGCGCCAGCAGCCAGGCTGAATTGAACACTGAAGCTTTCTTT.

This clonotype has only one observation. The chain joins TRBV12-5 to TRBJ1-1; D unresolved. Germline CDR1 is LGHNT and CDR2 is FRNRAP. Trimming cost V 3 bases and J 5 bases, with 13 bases left between them. The CDR3 contains 14 residues. Here the CDR3 DNA reads TGTGCTAGTGGTTTCTCCGTAGGAGCGACTGAAGCTTTCTTT. Translation: CASGFSVGATEAFF.

V is TRBV15 and J is TRBJ2-2; D is uncertain. From germline, CDR1 is LNHNV and CDR2 YYDKDF (reference sequence). CDR3 length: 19 amino acids. Trimming left V 4 bases short and J 7 bases short, with 28 bases between. CDR3 region: CATSILFGVETSPGGELFF. CDR3 nucleotides: TGTGCCACCAGCATCCTTTTCGGTGTGGAGACTTCGCCAGGCGGGGAGCTGTTTTTT.